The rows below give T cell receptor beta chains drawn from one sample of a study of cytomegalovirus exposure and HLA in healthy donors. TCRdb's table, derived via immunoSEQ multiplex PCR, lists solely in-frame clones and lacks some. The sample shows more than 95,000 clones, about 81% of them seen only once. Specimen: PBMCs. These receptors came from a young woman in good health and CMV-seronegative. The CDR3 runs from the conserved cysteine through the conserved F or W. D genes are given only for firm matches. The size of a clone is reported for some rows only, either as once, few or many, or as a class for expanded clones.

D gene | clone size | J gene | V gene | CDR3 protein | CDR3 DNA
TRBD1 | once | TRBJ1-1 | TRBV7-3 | CASSFAGTANTEAFF | TGTGCCAGCAGCTTCGCCGGGACAGCTAACACTGAAGCTTTCTTT
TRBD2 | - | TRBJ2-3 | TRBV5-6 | CASSSKLAYGTDTQYF | TGTGCCAGCAGCTCGAAACTAGCGTACGGCACAGATACGCAGTATTTT
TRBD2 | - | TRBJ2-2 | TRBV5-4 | CASSSPGSGSPGELFF | TGTGCCAGCAGCTCCCCGGGGAGCGGGAGTCCCGGGGAGCTGTTTTTT
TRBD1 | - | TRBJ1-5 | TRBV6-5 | CATKTGWDQPQHF | TGTGCCACCAAGACAGGGTGGGATCAGCCCCAGCATTTT
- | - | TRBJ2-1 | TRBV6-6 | CASSFLRTEQFF | TGTGCCAGCAGTTTTCTAAGGACAGAGCAGTTCTTC
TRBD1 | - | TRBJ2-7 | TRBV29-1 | CSVGRQGLYEQYF | TGCAGCGTGGGACGACAGGGGCTGTACGAGCAGTACTTC
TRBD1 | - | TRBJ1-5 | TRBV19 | CASTGTAGVAAAQHF | TGTGCCAGTACCGGGACAGCCGGGGTTGCGGCGGCCCAGCATTTT
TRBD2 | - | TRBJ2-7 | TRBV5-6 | CASSYFGLAVYEQYF | TGTGCCAGCAGCTATTTCGGACTAGCGGTTTACGAGCAGTACTTC
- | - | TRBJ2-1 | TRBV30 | CAWSRGYNEQFF | TGTGCCTGGTCGAGGGGGTACAATGAGCAGTTCTTC
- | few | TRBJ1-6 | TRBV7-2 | CASSSRHSPLHF | TGTGCCAGCAGCTCCCGTCATTCACCCCTCCACTTT
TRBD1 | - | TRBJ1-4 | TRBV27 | CAGSSPGQGSEKLFF | TGTGCCGGCAGTTCACCGGGACAGGGCTCTGAAAAACTGTTTTTT
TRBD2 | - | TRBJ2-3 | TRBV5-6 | CASSFVGRGDTQYF | TGTGCCAGCAGCTTCGTCGGGAGGGGCGATACGCAGTATTTT
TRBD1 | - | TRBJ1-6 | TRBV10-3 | CAIRGGTGDSPLHF | TGTGCCATCAGAGGGGGGACAGGGGATTCACCCCTCCACTTT
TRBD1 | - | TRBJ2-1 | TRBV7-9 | CASSYRQGSGEQFF | TGTGCCAGCAGCTACCGACAGGGAAGTGGCGAGCAGTTCTTC
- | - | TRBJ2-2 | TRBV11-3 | CASSLVTFGTGELFF | TGTGCCAGCAGCTTAGTGACTTTCGGCACCGGGGAGCTGTTTTTT
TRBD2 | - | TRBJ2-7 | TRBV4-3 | CASSQDRGGSKHEQYF | TGCGCCAGCAGCCAAGACCGTGGCGGGAGTAAGCACGAGCAGTACTTC
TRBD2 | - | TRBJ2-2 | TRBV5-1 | CASSARRTSGSNTGELFF | TGCGCCAGCAGCGCCCGAAGGACTAGCGGATCGAACACCGGGGAGCTGTTTTTT
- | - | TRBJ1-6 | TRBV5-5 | CASSLNSAANSPLHF | TGTGCCAGCAGCTTGAATAGTGCCGCTAATTCACCCCTCCACTTT
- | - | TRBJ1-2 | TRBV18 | CASSPDVQGNYGYTF | TGTGCCAGCTCACCCGACGTTCAGGGGAACTATGGCTACACCTTC
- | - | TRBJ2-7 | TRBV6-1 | CASQLRRSYEQYF | TGTGCCAGCCAACTAAGGAGGTCCTACGAGCAGTACTTC
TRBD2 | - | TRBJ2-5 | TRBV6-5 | CASRRTSGLQETQYF | TGTGCCAGCAGAAGGACTAGCGGTCTTCAAGAGACCCAGTACTTC
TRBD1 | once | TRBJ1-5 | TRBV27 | CASSPGTGRKSNQPQHF | TGTGCCAGCAGTCCCGGGACAGGGAGGAAGAGCAATCAGCCCCAGCATTTT
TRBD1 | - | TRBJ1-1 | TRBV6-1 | CASKRTGTNTEAFF | TGTGCCAGCAAAAGGACAGGGACGAACACTGAAGCTTTCTTT
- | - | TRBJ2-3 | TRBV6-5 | CASSYGLATDTQYF | TGTGCCAGCAGTTACGGTCTAGCCACAGATACGCAGTATTTT
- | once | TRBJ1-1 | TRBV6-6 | CASSSTTENTEAFF | TGTGCCAGCAGTTCCACAACAGAGAACACTGAAGCTTTCTTT
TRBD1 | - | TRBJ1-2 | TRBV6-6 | CASIPDRRINYGYTF | TGTGCCAGCATCCCGGACAGGCGAATTAACTATGGCTACACCTTC
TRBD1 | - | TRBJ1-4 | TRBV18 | CASSPGQAQNEKLFF | TGTGCCAGCTCACCCGGACAGGCCCAGAATGAAAAACTGTTTTTT
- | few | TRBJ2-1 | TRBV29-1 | CALRRGWSNEQFF | TGCGCCTTGCGCCGCGGGTGGTCGAATGAGCAGTTCTTC
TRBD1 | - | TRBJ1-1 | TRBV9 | CASSVAGQGTEAFF | TGTGCCAGCAGCGTCGCTGGACAGGGAACTGAAGCTTTCTTT
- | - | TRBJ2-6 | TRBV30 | CAWSLPWTTGANVLTF | TGCGCCTGGAGCCTACCCTGGACTACTGGGGCCAACGTCCTGACTTTC
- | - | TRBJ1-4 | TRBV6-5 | CASRGAINEKLFF | TGTGCCAGCAGGGGGGCGATTAATGAAAAACTGTTTTTT
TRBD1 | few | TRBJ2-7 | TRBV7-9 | CASDLGQGSYEQYF | TGTGCCAGCGACTTGGGACAGGGGTCCTACGAGCAGTACTTC
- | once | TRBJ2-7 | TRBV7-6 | CASSLALGDYEQYF | TGTGCCAGCAGCTTAGCGTTAGGAGACTACGAGCAGTACTTC
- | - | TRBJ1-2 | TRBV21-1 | CASTTTGTYGYTF | TGTGCCAGCACCACGACAGGGACCTATGGCTACACCTTC
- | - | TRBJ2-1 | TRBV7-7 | CASSSEGSSYNEQFF | TGTGCTAGCAGCTCAGAGGGTAGCTCCTACAATGAGCAGTTCTTC
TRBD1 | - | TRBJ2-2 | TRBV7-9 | CASSPGQGATGELFF | TGTGCCAGCAGCCCGGGACAGGGCGCCACCGGGGAGCTGTTTTTT
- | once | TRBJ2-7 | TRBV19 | CASSLTGAYEQYF | TGTGCCAGTTCCCTGACGGGGGCCTACGAGCAGTACTTC
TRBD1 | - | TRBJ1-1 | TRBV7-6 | CASSPTGVGTEAFF | TGTGCCAGCAGCCCGACAGGGGTCGGCACTGAAGCTTTCTTT
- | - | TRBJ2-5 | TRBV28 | CASRGTGQETQYF | TGTGCCAGCAGGGGAACAGGTCAAGAGACCCAGTACTTC
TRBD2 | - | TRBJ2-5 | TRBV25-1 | CASSPGLPTQETQYF | TGTGCCAGCAGCCCGGGACTACCGACACAAGAGACCCAGTACTTC
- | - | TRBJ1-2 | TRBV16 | CASSQSTANYGYTF | TGTGCCAGCAGCCAATCTACAGCCAACTATGGCTACACCTTC
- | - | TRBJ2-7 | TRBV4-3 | CASSQVTGLYEQYF | TGCGCCAGCAGCCAAGTTACTGGGCTGTACGAGCAGTACTTC
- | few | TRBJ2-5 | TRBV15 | CATSREPRETQYF | TGTGCCACCAGCAGAGAGCCTAGAGAGACCCAGTACTTC
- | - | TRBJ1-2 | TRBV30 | CAWSRQLLNYGYTF | TGTGCCTGGAGCCGACAGTTACTCAACTATGGCTACACCTTC
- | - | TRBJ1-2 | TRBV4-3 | CASSQAATTFSNYGYTF | TGCGCCAGCAGCCAAGCGGCGACAACATTTAGTAACTATGGCTACACCTTC
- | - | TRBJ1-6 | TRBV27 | CASSSPGQEYNSPLHF | TGTGCCAGCAGCTCCCCTGGCCAGGAATATAATTCACCCCTCCACTTT
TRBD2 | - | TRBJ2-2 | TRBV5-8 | CASSLAGVRSGELFF | TGTGCCAGCAGCCTAGCGGGAGTTCGGTCCGGGGAGCTGTTTTTT
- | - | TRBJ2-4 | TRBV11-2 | CASSPVRGTNIQYF | TGTGCCAGCAGCCCCGTCCGGGGAACTAACATTCAGTACTTC
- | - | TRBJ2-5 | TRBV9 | CASSVAVRAAGQETQYF | TGTGCCAGCAGCGTAGCGGTCAGGGCTGCTGGGCAAGAGACCCAGTACTTC
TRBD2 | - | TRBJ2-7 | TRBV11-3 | CASSLGVAGAYEQYF | TGTGCCAGCAGCTTAGGGGTTGCGGGAGCCTACGAGCAGTACTTC
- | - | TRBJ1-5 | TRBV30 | CAWSGGSNQPQHF | TGTGCCTGGAGTGGAGGCAGCAATCAGCCCCAGCATTTT
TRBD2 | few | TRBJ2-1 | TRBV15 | CATEAGGFNEQFF | TGTGCCACCGAAGCGGGGGGGTTTAATGAGCAGTTCTTC
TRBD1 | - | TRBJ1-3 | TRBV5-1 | CASSARQGYSGNTIYF | TGCGCCAGCAGCGCTCGACAGGGCTATAGTGGAAACACCATATATTTT
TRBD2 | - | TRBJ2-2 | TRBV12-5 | CASGASGSRSGELFF | TGTGCTAGTGGGGCCAGCGGGAGTAGATCCGGGGAGCTGTTTTTT
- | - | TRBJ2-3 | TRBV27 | CASSPVGGVVTDTQYF | TGTGCCAGCAGTCCCGTAGGGGGAGTGGTCACAGATACGCAGTATTTT
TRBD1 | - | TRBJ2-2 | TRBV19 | CASNLVGTGFDRELFF | TGTGCCAGTAATTTAGTCGGGACAGGATTCGACCGGGAGCTGTTTTTT
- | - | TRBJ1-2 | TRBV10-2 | CASSGSQGEHGYTF | TGCGCCAGCAGTGGGTCACAGGGAGAGCATGGCTACACCTTC
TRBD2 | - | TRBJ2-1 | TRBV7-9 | CSSSPGEGLAVFEQFF | TGTTCCAGCAGCCCTGGAGAGGGACTAGCGGTATTTGAGCAGTTCTTC